The 22 T cell receptor beta chains below were found in one sample sequenced in a study of blood T cell repertoires in COVID-19. Method: immunoSEQ multiplex PCR; TCRdb's copy keeps in-frame clones and lacks some. The sample carries fewer than 200,000 clones, about 85% recorded once. What was sequenced was PBMCs or T cells enriched from blood (not recorded which). These receptors all come from a woman aged 40-49 years in a cohort exposed to, infected with or recovered from COVID-19 (not recorded which).

The chain is built from TRBV4-1 and TRBJ2-7; 11 nucleotides align to TRBD2. Trimming removed 1 base from V and 1 base from J; junction bases left unmatched: 9. Germline CDR1 MGHRA, CDR2 YSYEKL. This CDR3 region has 18 residues. The CDR3 DNA reads as TGCGCCAGCAGCCAAGGCCTAGCGGGGGGCGATCTTTCCTACGAGCAGTACTTC. Protein: CASSQGLAGGDLSYEQYF.

This chain uses TRBV7-9 with TRBJ2-7; D is perhaps TRBD2 (7 bases). The CDR3 is 17 amino acids. Germline V gene data show CDR1 as SEHNR and CDR2 as FQNEAQ (reference sequence). Trimming left V 0 bases short and J 2 bases short, with 17 bases between. The CDR3 loop is CASSLARGGASTYEQYF. As DNA, the CDR3 is TGTGCCAGCAGCTTAGCGCGAGGGGGGGCCTCAACCTACGAGCAGTACTTC. Based on the CDR3 plus reference TRBV7-9 and TRBJ2-7, the full variable domain is DTGVSQNPRHKITKRGQNVTFRCDPISEHNRLYWYRQTLGQGPEFLTYFQNEAQLEKSRLLSDRFSAERPKGSFSTLEIQRTEQGDSAMYLCASSLARGGASTYEQYFGPGTRLTVT.

This clone was counted a few times. The chain carries TRBV7-9 and TRBJ2-2; 14 bases match TRBD2. V shed 4 bases and J 4 bases; nucleotides not matched to a gene: 2. The CDR3 is 16 residues long. CDR1 is SEHNR, CDR2 FQNEAQ, per germline (reference sequence). As DNA, the CDR3 is TGTGCCAGCAGCTGGGGACTAGCGGGAGTCACCGGGGAGCTGTTTTTT. Translated, it gives CASSWGLAGVTGELFF.

The V call is TRBV20-1, the J call TRBJ1-1; no firm D call. This CDR3 is built from 14 residues. The V gene lost 3 bases and the J gene lost 5 bases, with 16 bases spanning the gap. From germline, CDR1 is DFQATT and CDR2 SNEGSKA (reference sequence). This CDR3 reads CSASIPSGATEAFF. CDR3 in DNA: TGCAGTGCTAGTATCCCAAGCGGCGCGACTGAAGCTTTCTTT.

The CDR3 DNA is TGTGCCAGCAGTTCCGGGACAGGCTGGGAATCCTACGAGCAGTACTTC. It codes for CASSSGTGWESYEQYF. The rearrangement joins TRBV27 to TRBJ2-7; 8 bases agree with TRBD1. Germline CDR1 and CDR2: MNHEY and SMNVEV (reference sequence). V gave up 4 bases and J gave up 1 base; unmatched junction bases: 9. CDR3 length: 16 amino acids.

The V call is TRBV4-2, the J call TRBJ2-1; 10 bases match TRBD2. With 0 bases clipped from V and 7 bases from J, the junction kept 3 bases outside the gene matches. Germline CDR1 reads LGHNA; CDR2 reads YNFKEQ. The CDR3 sequence is 15 residues long. CDR3 in DNA: TGTGCCAGCAGCCAAGATGAGACTAGCGGGAATGAGCAGTTCTTC. This translates into CASSQDETSGNEQFF.

The J gene is TRBJ1-2, the V gene TRBV6-5; the match to TRBD1 covers 9 bases. Germline V CDR1 and CDR2: MNHEY, SVGAGI. The CDR3 is 14 amino acids. The ends lost 5 bases at V and 6 bases at J; junction bases unmatched: 7. This CDR3 reads CASSPDRGRDGYTF. Here the CDR3 DNA reads TGTGCCAGCAGTCCGGACAGGGGAAGGGATGGCTACACCTTC.

The chain links TRBV9 to TRBJ2-7, with 9 bases fitting TRBD2. V was clipped by 4 bases and J by 7 bases; unmatched bases: 12. In germline, CDR1 is SGDLS, CDR2 YYNGEE. The CDR3 totals 15 residues. The CDR3 nucleotides are TGTGCCAGCAGCCCTCAGATCGGACTAGCGCCGGAGCAGTACTTC. This sequence encodes CASSPQIGLAPEQYF.

This clone has just one count. This chain links TRBV27 with TRBJ1-2, with TRBD1 as a possible D gene (5 bases). Trimming left V 2 bases short and J 3 bases short, with 10 bases between. CDR3 length: 14 residues. Germline V gene sequence: CDR1 MNHEY, CDR2 SMNVEV (reference sequence). Here the CDR3 DNA reads TGTGCCAGCAGTTTAGTTGGGGCCGACTATGGCTACACCTTC. Translation gives CASSLVGADYGYTF.

This clone occurred once. This chain uses TRBV7-8 with TRBJ2-7; possibly TRBD1 for D (6 bases). The germline V and J ends were trimmed by 5 bases and 1 base, with 15 bases remaining between them. Germline assignment: CDR1 SGHVS and CDR2 FQNEAQ. The CDR3 has 15 amino acids. In DNA form, the CDR3 reads TGTGCCAGCAGCCTACGGGACATATTTTCCTACGAGCAGTACTTC. It specifies CASSLRDIFSYEQYF.

The chain is built from TRBV11-3 and TRBJ2-7; 7 nucleotides match TRBD1. The V gene's germline CDR1 is SGHNT and CDR2 YENEEA. Trimming removed 2 bases from V and 7 bases from J; junction bases left unmatched: 8. The CDR3 spans 14 residues. The CDR3 nucleotides read TGTGCCAGCAGCTTAAAAGGGGGCCGCCGGGAGCAGTACTTC. It codes for CASSLKGGRREQYF.

The gene calls are TRBV5-1 and TRBJ1-1; no firm D call. V gave up 0 bases and J gave up 4 bases, with 7 bases separating them. CDR3 length: 13 amino acids. Germline V gene lookup returns CDR1 SGHRS and CDR2 YFSETQ. This CDR3 is CASSLGHSTEAFF. The CDR3 DNA sequence: TGCGCCAGCAGCTTGGGACACAGCACTGAAGCTTTCTTT.

This clone came up once. V usage is TRBV29-1 and J usage is TRBJ1-2, with 9 bases identical to TRBD1. V lost 4 bases to trimming and J lost 4 bases; unmatched junction nucleotides: 7. This CDR3 region has 14 residues. Per germline, CDR1 SQVTM and CDR2 ANQGSEA. CDR3 loop: CSVVPQGAGYGYTF. Here the CDR3 DNA reads TGCAGCGTTGTCCCACAGGGGGCTGGCTATGGCTACACCTTC.

This CDR3 reads CASSLARANTGELFF. Written as DNA, the CDR3 is TGTGCCAGCAGTTTAGCGCGGGCGAACACCGGGGAGCTGTTTTTT. The J gene is TRBJ2-2, the V gene TRBV27, with D perhaps TRBD2 (5 bases). This CDR3 has 15 amino acids. V lost 2 bases, J lost 0 bases, and 7 bases lay in between. The germline gives CDR1 MNHEY, CDR2 SMNVEV (reference sequence).

The CDR3 spells CASSPWTGNTEAFF. The CDR3, as DNA: TGTGCCAGCAGTCCGTGGACAGGGAACACTGAAGCTTTCTTT. The V gene is TRBV27, the J gene TRBJ1-1, with 7 bases matching TRBD1. Germline-derived CDR1 and CDR2 are MNHEY and SMNVEV (reference sequence). J gave up 1 base and V 5 bases, and 4 bases lay outside the gene matches. The CDR3 runs to 14 residues.

The genes are TRBV6-5 and TRBJ1-1, with D perhaps TRBD1 (6 bases). CDR3 size: 14 residues. Germline assignment: CDR1 MNHEY and CDR2 SVGAGI. The ends were cut back, 7 bases at V and 0 bases at J, with 12 bases in the middle. CDR3 protein: CASTRQDMNTEAFF. The DNA of the CDR3 is TGTGCCAGCACTCGACAGGATATGAACACTGAAGCTTTCTTT.

The chain recombines TRBV11-2 with TRBJ1-1; possible D gene TRBD1, 5 bases. Per germline, CDR1 SGHAT and CDR2 FQNNGV. The CDR3 sequence is 15 residues long. V was trimmed by 5 bases and J by 3 bases, leaving 16 bases between them. DNA for the CDR3: TGTGCCAGCAGCCAATCGAGGGGACTGGACACTGAAGCTTTCTTT. Protein sequence: CASSQSRGLDTEAFF.

V and J are TRBV7-2 and TRBJ1-1, with 9 positions matching TRBD1. J gave up 5 bases and V 2 bases, and 6 bases lay outside the gene matches. Germline loops: CDR1 SGHTA, CDR2 FQGNSA. This CDR3 has 15 residues. This CDR3 reads CASSLMGQGGTEAFF. CDR3 nucleotides: TGTGCCAGCAGCTTAATGGGACAGGGTGGGACTGAAGCTTTCTTT.

The genes are TRBV5-6 and TRBJ2-2, with D hard to call. This CDR3 is built from 13 residues. Germline CDR1 is SGHDT and CDR2 is YYEEEE. V was cut by 5 bases and J by 5 bases, with 10 bases left in between. CDR3 amino acids: CASRGGRTGELFF. DNA for the CDR3: TGTGCCAGCAGAGGCGGTAGGACCGGGGAGCTGTTTTTT.

Here the CDR3 DNA reads TGCAGCGTTGTCGTCGTTCGAGAGGCCCACGAGCAGTACTTC. The encoded protein is CSVVVVREAHEQYF. This chain joins TRBV29-1 and TRBJ2-7; D is uncertain. V lost 4 bases and J lost 5, with 18 bases in between. Germline V gene data show CDR1 as SQVTM and CDR2 as ANQGSEA. The CDR3 sequence is 14 residues long.

The chain couples TRBV4-1 to TRBJ2-1, with D possibly TRBD2 on 7 matching bases. There are 14 residues in the CDR3. Germline V gene lookup returns CDR1 MGHRA and CDR2 YSYEKL. V lost 3 bases, J lost 5 bases, and 11 bases lay in between. CDR3 in DNA: TGCGCCAGCAGCCAGCGGGGGCTCAACAATGAGCAGTTCTTC. Its translation: CASSQRGLNNEQFF.

The gene calls are TRBV6-2 or TRBV6-3 and TRBJ1-1; possible D gene TRBD1, 6 bases. V shed 4 bases and J shed 5 bases, with 14 bases lying between them. Germline CDR1 and CDR2: MNHEY and SVGEGT. The CDR3 spans 14 residues. CDR3 region: CASSLRGGWTEAFF. DNA for the CDR3: TGTGCCAGCAGTTTAAGGGGGGGGTGGACTGAAGCTTTCTTT.